These 26 T cell receptor beta chains were sequenced from one sample in a study of cytomegalovirus exposure and HLA in healthy donors. The study ran its PCR with 60 Vbeta and 13 Jbeta primers. Clones were read by immunoSEQ multiplex PCR, and TCRdb kept only the in-frame ones, dropping some. The table lists more than 90,000 clones, roughly 69% of them singletons. Sequencing was done on a sample of PBMCs. The receptors originated from a woman in her thirties in good health and CMV-seronegative.

The chain joins TRBV27 to TRBJ1-2; tentative D call: TRBD1 (6 bases). In germline, CDR1 is MNHEY, CDR2 SMNVEV (reference sequence). The CDR3 spans 16 residues. V lost 2 bases to trimming and J lost 1 base, with 14 bases between them. The CDR3 coding sequence is TGTGCCAGCAGTTTAACCTGGGACACCCTTAACTATGGCTACACCTTC. Its translation is CASSLTWDTLNYGYTF.

The chain is built from TRBV28 and TRBJ2-3; TRBD2 agrees at 8 bases. The V and J ends lost 10 bases and 2 bases, in that order; junction bases with no gene match: 5. Germline lookup yields CDR1 MDHEN and CDR2 SYDVKM. The CDR3 totals 13 residues. The CDR3: CATSGSDTDTQYF. Written as DNA, the CDR3 is TGTGCCACCAGCGGGAGTGACACAGATACGCAGTATTTT. The whole variable domain, filled in from reference TRBV28 and TRBJ2-3, reads DVKVTQSSRYLVKRTGEKVFLECVQDMDHENMFWYRQDPGLGLRLIYFSYDVKMKEKGDIPEGYSVSREKKERFSLILESASTNQTSMYLCATSGSDTDTQYFGPGTRLTVL.

The chain has TRBV6-5 and TRBJ2-1; 7 nucleotides match TRBD1. V was clipped by 7 bases and J by 6 bases; unmatched bases: 9. The CDR3 runs to 14 residues. The V gene's germline CDR1 is MNHEY and CDR2 SVGAGI. This CDR3 is CASKRGHGVNEQFF. The CDR3 nucleotides are TGTGCCAGCAAAAGGGGGCACGGGGTCAATGAGCAGTTCTTC.

V usage is TRBV5-1 and J usage is TRBJ2-7; TRBD2 matches at 12 bases. The germline V gene encodes CDR1 SGHRS and CDR2 YFSETQ. This CDR3 is 15 amino acids long. V trimming: 5 bases; J trimming: 4 bases; junction bases outside the gene matches: 7. CDR3 sequence: CASRYGTSGPYEQYF. DNA for the CDR3: TGCGCCAGCAGGTACGGGACTAGCGGGCCTTACGAGCAGTACTTC. Supplemented by reference TRBV5-1 and TRBJ2-7, the full variable domain reads KAGVTQTPRYLIKTRGQQVTLSCSPISGHRSVSWYQQTPGQGLQFLFEYFSETQRNKGNFPGRFSGRQFSNSRSEMNVSTLELGDSALYLCASRYGTSGPYEQYFGPGTRLTVT.

V gene TRBV21-1 combines with J gene TRBJ1-5; the listed D gene, TRBD1, was not tested against the DNA. TRBV21-1 is marked as a pseudogene. The CDR3 extends over 18 amino acids. In DNA form, the CDR3 reads TGTGCCAGCAGCAAAGGAGAGGTTTGGGGCGGTAGCAATCAGCCCCAGCATTTT. It yields the protein CASSKGEVWGGSNQPQHF.

The chain employs TRBV5-1 and TRBJ2-7; 8 positions match TRBD1. Germline trimming cut 2 bases from V and 1 base from J; bases unmatched to any gene: 2. The CDR3 has 14 residues. Germline values: CDR1 SGHRS, CDR2 YFSETQ. Written as DNA, the CDR3 is TGCGCCAGCAGCTTACGGACAGGGTCCTACGAGCAGTACTTC. Its translation is CASSLRTGSYEQYF.

Only a few counts were recorded for this clone. The chain couples TRBV6-5 to TRBJ1-1; D is ambiguous. Germline V gene sequence: CDR1 MNHEY, CDR2 SVGAGI. The CDR3 is made up of 13 amino acids. Trimming took off 4 bases at V and 4 bases at J, with 10 bases between the two ends. The CDR3 DNA sequence: TGTGCCAGCAGTTCCGGTCGAGTCACTGAAGCTTTCTTT. Translating it yields CASSSGRVTEAFF.

This clone was counted between two and nine times. Here the CDR3 reads CASSSFRDLYEQYF. CDR3 coding DNA: TGTGCCAGCAGCTCCTTTAGGGACTTGTACGAGCAGTACTTC. This sequence joins TRBV5-6 and TRBJ2-7, with a weak D call TRBD2 (6 bases). This CDR3 spans 14 amino acids. The germline V gene has CDR1 SGHDT and CDR2 YYEEEE. V was pared by 3 bases and J by 4 bases, with 14 bases between.

The chain is built from TRBV28 and TRBJ1-1; the match to TRBD1 covers 8 bases. V shed 6 bases and J 4 bases; nucleotides not matched to a gene: 10. The CDR3 sequence is 15 residues long. Germline CDR1 MDHEN, CDR2 SYDVKM. The chain's CDR3 is CASRPGPTGGTEAFF. The CDR3 DNA reads as TGTGCCAGCAGGCCGGGCCCCACAGGGGGCACTGAAGCTTTCTTT.

The genes are TRBV5-1 and TRBJ2-5; TRBD2 might be the D (6 bases). Trimming shortened V by 3 bases and J by 2 bases, and 11 bases separated the two germline ends. Germline-derived CDR1 and CDR2 are SGHRS and YFSETQ. The CDR3 spans 14 residues. Here the CDR3 DNA reads TGCGCCAGCAGCTCCGAGGGACTGCAAGAGACCCAGTACTTC. Its protein is CASSSEGLQETQYF.

As to this clone: Other DNA sequences in this sample translate to the same CDR3. The rearrangement joins TRBV9 to TRBJ1-1; no definite D call. Germline loops: CDR1 SGDLS, CDR2 YYNGEE. The CDR3 runs 13 residues. Trimming stripped 2 bases from V and 2 bases from J, with 7 bases between. The DNA for the CDR3 is TGTGCCAGCAGCGTGGCAGTAAACACTGAAGCTTTCTTT. It translates to CASSVAVNTEAFF. Complete variable domain (other parts from reference TRBV9 and TRBJ1-1): DSGVTQTPKHLITATGQRVTLRCSPRSGDLSVYWYQQSLDQGLQFLIQYYNGEERAKGNILERFSAQQFPDLHSELNLSSLELGDSALYFCASSVAVNTEAFFGQGTRLTVV.

The rearrangement joins TRBV21-1 to TRBJ1-5; the table names TRBD1, a call not compared with the DNA. TRBV21-1 is annotated as a pseudogene. This CDR3 has 17 amino acids. As DNA, the CDR3 is TGTGCCAGCAGCGTGACAGTTGGTTGGCTTGACAATCAGCCCCAGCATTTT. This encodes CASSVTVGWLDNQPQHF.

This chain connects TRBV5-5 to TRBJ2-3; 10 bases agree with TRBD2. CDR1 and CDR2 from the germline V gene are SGHKS and YYEKEE (reference sequence). J was trimmed by 3 bases and V by 7 bases; bases with no gene match: 8. The CDR3 extends over 15 amino acids. The CDR3 coding sequence is TGTGCCAGCGGAAAAGCGGGAGGGCGAACAGATACGCAGTATTTT. Protein sequence: CASGKAGGRTDTQYF.

The chain links TRBV28 to TRBJ2-7; D is unclear. The CDR3 totals 13 residues. V was trimmed by 2 bases and J by 2 bases, leaving 7 bases between them. Germline CDR1 and CDR2: MDHEN and SYDVKM. The CDR3 spells CASSLEAPYEQYF. DNA for the CDR3: TGTGCCAGCAGTTTAGAGGCGCCCTACGAGCAGTACTTC.

In its sample, this clone was seen a few times. This chain joins TRBV18 and TRBJ1-4; 7 bases match TRBD1. Trimming removed 6 bases from V and 0 bases from J; junction bases left unmatched: 7. Per the germline V gene, CDR1 is KGHSH and CDR2 is LQKENI. The CDR3 is 16 amino acids. CDR3 nucleotide sequence: TGTGCCAGCTCTCCGAGGACAGGAACAACTAATGAAAAACTGTTTTTT. Translation: CASSPRTGTTNEKLFF.

This chain connects TRBV6-1 to TRBJ2-1; the match to TRBD1 covers 9 bases. The CDR3 length is 15 residues. CDR1 and CDR2 (germline): MNHNS, SASEGT. V lost 6 bases to trimming and J lost 7 bases; unmatched junction nucleotides: 10. The CDR3 DNA is TGTGCCAGCAGCCTTATAGACAGGGGGAGGAATGAGCAGTTCTTC. Translated, it gives CASSLIDRGRNEQFF.

This sequence joins TRBV5-4 and TRBJ2-7, with TRBD2 as a possible D gene (6 bases). V was trimmed by 4 bases and J by 6 bases, leaving 20 bases between them. Germline CDR1 and CDR2: SGHNT and YYREEE (reference sequence). This CDR3 has 15 residues. The DNA of the CDR3 is TGTGCCAGCAGCGATCCGCTTATCGGGAGCACCGAGCAGTACTTC. Its protein product is CASSDPLIGSTEQYF.

This clone appeared once. The chain recombines TRBV9 with TRBJ2-3; 8 nucleotides align to TRBD2. The CDR3 sequence is 16 residues long. The germline CDR1 and CDR2 sequences are SGDLS and YYNGEE. Trimming took 4 bases from V and 0 from J; bases not matched to a gene: 7. CDR3 sequence reads: CASSPFGGRSTDTQYF. The CDR3 DNA follows: TGTGCCAGCAGCCCCTTTGGCGGGAGGAGCACAGATACGCAGTATTTT.

The chain uses TRBV11-2 and TRBJ1-4; a possible D gene is TRBD1 (6 bases). The CDR3 is 15 residues long. Trimming shortened V by 5 bases and J by 5 bases, and 15 bases separated the two germline ends. Germline CDR1 SGHAT, CDR2 FQNNGV. DNA for the CDR3: TGTGCCAGCAGCCTACCAGGGGCCCGCAATGAAAAACTGTTTTTT. Translated: CASSLPGARNEKLFF.

The chain couples TRBV5-4 to TRBJ1-1, with 9 bases lining up with TRBD1. CDR3 length equals 16 residues. Germline CDR1 is SGHNT and CDR2 is YYREEE (reference sequence). J was trimmed by 1 base and V by 5 bases; bases with no gene match: 9. CDR3 sequence: CASRASGQGSNTEAFF. The DNA for the CDR3 is TGTGCCAGCAGGGCGAGCGGACAGGGGTCGAACACTGAAGCTTTCTTT.

This chain connects TRBV7-2 to TRBJ1-1; D is undetermined. Germline V gives CDR1 SGHTA, CDR2 FQGNSA. The CDR3 has 11 amino acids. V shed 7 bases and J shed 7 bases, with 10 bases lying between them. Here the CDR3 DNA reads TGTGCCAGCAAAAACACAGATGAAGCTTTCTTT. Its protein product is CASKNTDEAFF.

V is TRBV7-8 and J is TRBJ2-2; 7 bases map to TRBD2. CDR1 and CDR2 (germline): SGHVS, FQNEAQ. The CDR3 is 17 residues long. J gave up 3 bases and V 0 bases, and 7 bases lay outside the gene matches. The CDR3 here is CASSLAVGGRDTGELFF. CDR3 DNA: TGTGCCAGCAGCTTAGCGGTCGGTGGGAGGGACACCGGGGAGCTGTTTTTT.

The chain recombines TRBV7-8 with TRBJ1-3; D remains ambiguous. The CDR3 length is 13 residues. V lost 5 bases, J lost 10 bases, and 15 bases lay in between. Germline lookup yields CDR1 SGHVS and CDR2 FQNEAQ. In DNA form, the CDR3 reads TGTGCCAGCAGCCCAAGCACCGACGGGACCATATATTTT. It codes for CASSPSTDGTIYF.

The V gene is TRBV1, the J gene TRBJ1-4; the table's TRBD1 call for D was not verified on the DNA. TRBV1 is labeled a pseudogene. The CDR3 length is 17 residues. The CDR3 nucleotides are TGCACCAGCACCAGGCCCAAAACTTCTGCAACTAATGAAAAACTGTTTTTT. Translation gives CTSTRPKTSATNEKLFF.

The chain employs TRBV2 and TRBJ1-1; D not certain. The CDR3 has 13 residues. Trimming took 8 bases from V and 1 from J, leaving 11 bases between them. Germline V gene data show CDR1 as SNHLY and CDR2 as FYNNEI. The CDR3 nucleotides are TGTGCCAGCTCCTCTGTAGAGAACACTGAAGCTTTCTTT. Its translation is CASSSVENTEAFF.

The rearrangement joins TRBV7-2 to TRBJ1-1; 8 nucleotides align to TRBD1. CDR3 length: 15 residues. The germline V gene has CDR1 SGHTA and CDR2 FQGNSA. V lost 0 bases, J lost 5 bases, and 5 bases stayed unmatched. The CDR3 coding sequence is TGTGCCAGCAGCTTAGCGCAGGGGGCGGGTACTGAAGCTTTCTTT. Its translation is CASSLAQGAGTEAFF. Complete variable domain (other parts from reference TRBV7-2 and TRBJ1-1): GAGVSQSPSNKVTEKGKDVELRCDPISGHTALYWYRQSLGQGLEFLIYFQGNSAPDKSGLPSDRFSAERTGGSVSTLTIQRTQQEDSAVYLCASSLAQGAGTEAFFGQGTRLTVV.